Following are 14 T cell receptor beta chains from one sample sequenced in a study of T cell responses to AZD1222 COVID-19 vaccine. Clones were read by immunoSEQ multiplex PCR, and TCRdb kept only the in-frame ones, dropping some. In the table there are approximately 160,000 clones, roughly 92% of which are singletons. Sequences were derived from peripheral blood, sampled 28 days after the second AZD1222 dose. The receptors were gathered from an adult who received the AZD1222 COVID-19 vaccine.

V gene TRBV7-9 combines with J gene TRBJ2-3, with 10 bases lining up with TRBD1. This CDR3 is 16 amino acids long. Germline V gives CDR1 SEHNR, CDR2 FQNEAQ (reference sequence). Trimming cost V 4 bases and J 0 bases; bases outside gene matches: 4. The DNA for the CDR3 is TGTGCCAGCAGCTCAAGACAGGGGGCAAGCACAGATACGCAGTATTTT. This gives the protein CASSSRQGASTDTQYF.

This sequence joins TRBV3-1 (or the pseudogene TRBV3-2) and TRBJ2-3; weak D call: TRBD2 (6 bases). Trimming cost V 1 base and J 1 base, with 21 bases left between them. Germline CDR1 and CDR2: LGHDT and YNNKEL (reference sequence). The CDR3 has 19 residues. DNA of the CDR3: TGTGCCAGCAGCCAAGGCGAAGGGGTCTTGCGGAGGGGCACAGATACGCAGTATTTT. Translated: CASSQGEGVLRRGTDTQYF.

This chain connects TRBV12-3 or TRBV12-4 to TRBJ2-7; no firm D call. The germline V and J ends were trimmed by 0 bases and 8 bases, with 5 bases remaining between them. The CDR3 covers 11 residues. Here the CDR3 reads CASSLAGKQYF. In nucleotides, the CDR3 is TGTGCCAGCAGTTTAGCTGGGAAGCAGTACTTC.

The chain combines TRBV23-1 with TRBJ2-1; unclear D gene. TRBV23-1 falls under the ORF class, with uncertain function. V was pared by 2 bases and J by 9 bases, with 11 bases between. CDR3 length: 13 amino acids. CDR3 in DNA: TGCGCCAGCAGTCAAGACAAGCAGTTTGAGCAGTTCTTC. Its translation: CASSQDKQFEQFF.

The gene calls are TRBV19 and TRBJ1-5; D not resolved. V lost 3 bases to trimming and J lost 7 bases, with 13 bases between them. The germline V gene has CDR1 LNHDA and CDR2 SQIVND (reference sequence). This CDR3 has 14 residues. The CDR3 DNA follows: TGTGCCAGTAGTATTCTAGGGCTGGGGCAGCCCCAGCATTTT. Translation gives CASSILGLGQPQHF.

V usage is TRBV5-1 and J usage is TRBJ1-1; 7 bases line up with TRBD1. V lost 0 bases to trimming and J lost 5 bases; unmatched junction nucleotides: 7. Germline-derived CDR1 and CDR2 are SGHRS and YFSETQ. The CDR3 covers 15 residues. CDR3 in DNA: TGCGCCAGCAGCTTGGGTCACAGGGGCGGAACTGAAGCTTTCTTT. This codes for CASSLGHRGGTEAFF.

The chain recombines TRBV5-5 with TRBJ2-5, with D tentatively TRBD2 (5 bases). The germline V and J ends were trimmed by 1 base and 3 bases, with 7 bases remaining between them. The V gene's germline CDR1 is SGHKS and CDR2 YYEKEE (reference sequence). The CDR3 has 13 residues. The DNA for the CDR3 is TGTGCCAGCAGCTTGAGAGCGGAAGAGACCCAGTACTTC. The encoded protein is CASSLRAEETQYF.

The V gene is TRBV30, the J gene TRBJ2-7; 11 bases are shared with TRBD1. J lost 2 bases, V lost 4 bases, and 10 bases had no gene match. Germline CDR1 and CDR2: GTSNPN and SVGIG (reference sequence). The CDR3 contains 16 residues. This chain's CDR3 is CAWKLLTGQGAYEQYF. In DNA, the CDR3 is TGTGCCTGGAAACTACTTACGGGACAGGGGGCCTACGAGCAGTACTTC.

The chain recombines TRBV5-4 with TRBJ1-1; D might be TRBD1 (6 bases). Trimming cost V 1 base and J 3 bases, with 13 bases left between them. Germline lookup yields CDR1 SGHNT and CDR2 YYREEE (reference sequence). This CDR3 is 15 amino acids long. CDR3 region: CASSLPGGRYTEAFF. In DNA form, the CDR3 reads TGTGCCAGCAGCTTGCCCGGGGGGCGATACACTGAAGCTTTCTTT. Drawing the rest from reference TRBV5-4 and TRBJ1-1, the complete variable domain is ETGVTQSPTHLIKTRGQQVTLRCSSQSGHNTVSWYQQALGQGPQFIFQYYREEENGRGNFPPRFSGLQFPNYSSELNVNALELDDSALYLCASSLPGGRYTEAFFGQGTRLTVV.

The CDR3 DNA sequence: TGTGCCTGGAACAGGGAGACCATGGGCTATGGCTACACCTTC. It specifies CAWNRETMGYGYTF. This chain connects TRBV30 to TRBJ1-2, with D maybe TRBD1 (6 bases). The germline CDR1 and CDR2 sequences are GTSNPN and SVGIG (reference sequence). The CDR3 sequence is 14 residues long. V shed 4 bases and J shed 4 bases, with 16 bases lying between them.

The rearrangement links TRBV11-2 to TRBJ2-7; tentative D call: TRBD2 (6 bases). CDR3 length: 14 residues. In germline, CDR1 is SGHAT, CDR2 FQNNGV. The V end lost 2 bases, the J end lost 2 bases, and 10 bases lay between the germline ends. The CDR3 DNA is TGTGCCAGCAGCTTAACGCGGGACCCCTACGAGCAGTACTTC. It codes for CASSLTRDPYEQYF.

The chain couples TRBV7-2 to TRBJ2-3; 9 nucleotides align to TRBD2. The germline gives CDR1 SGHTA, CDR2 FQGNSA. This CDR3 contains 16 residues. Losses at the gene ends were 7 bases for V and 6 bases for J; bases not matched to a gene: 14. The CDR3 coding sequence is TGTGCCAGCACCCTAGGGGGCGGGAGGGCCATGGATACGCAGTATTTT. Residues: CASTLGGGRAMDTQYF.

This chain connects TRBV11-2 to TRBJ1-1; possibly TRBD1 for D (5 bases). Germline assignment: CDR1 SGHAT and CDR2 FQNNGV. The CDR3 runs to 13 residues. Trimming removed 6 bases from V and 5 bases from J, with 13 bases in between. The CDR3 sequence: CASSYQGRTEAFF. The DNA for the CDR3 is TGTGCCAGCAGTTATCAGGGTCGGACTGAAGCTTTCTTT.

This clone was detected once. This CDR3 is CASSSGGEGNTEAFF. CDR3 DNA sequence: TGTGCCAGCAGTTCAGGGGGCGAGGGGAACACTGAAGCTTTCTTT. The chain recombines TRBV28 with TRBJ1-1; 8 positions match TRBD1. The CDR3 totals 15 residues. With 4 bases clipped from V and 1 base from J, the junction kept 5 bases outside the gene matches. Germline CDR1 and CDR2: MDHEN and SYDVKM.